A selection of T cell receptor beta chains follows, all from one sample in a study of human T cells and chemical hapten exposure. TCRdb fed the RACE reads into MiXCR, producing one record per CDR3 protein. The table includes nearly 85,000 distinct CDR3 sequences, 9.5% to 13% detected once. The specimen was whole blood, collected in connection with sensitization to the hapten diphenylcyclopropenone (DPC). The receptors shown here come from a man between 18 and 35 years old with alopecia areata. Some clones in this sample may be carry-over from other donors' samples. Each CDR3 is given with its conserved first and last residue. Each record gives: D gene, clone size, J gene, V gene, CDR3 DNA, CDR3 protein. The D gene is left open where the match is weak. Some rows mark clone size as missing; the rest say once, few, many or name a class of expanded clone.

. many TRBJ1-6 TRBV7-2 TGTGCCAGCACCTCAGATTCACCCCTCCACTTT CASTSDSPLHF
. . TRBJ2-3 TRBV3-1 TGTGCCAGCAGCCAAGAGAGGCAGCCAACGACAGATACGCAGTATTTT CASSQERQPTTDTQYF
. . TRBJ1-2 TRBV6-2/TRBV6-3 TGTGCCAGCAGGGGAACAGATAGTGGCTACACCTTC CASRGTDSGYTF
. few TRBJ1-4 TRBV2 TGTGCCTCAAGGGAAGAAAAACTGTTTTTT CASREEKLFF
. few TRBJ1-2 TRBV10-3 TGTGCCACCAAACAGGGAGACTATGGCTACACCTTC CATKQGDYGYTF
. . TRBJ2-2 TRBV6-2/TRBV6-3 TGTGCCAGCAGTTCAAGCGGGGAGCTGTTTTTT CASSSSGELFF
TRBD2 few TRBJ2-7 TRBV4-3 TGCGCCAGCAGCCAAGAGACTAGCGGGGACTACGAGCAGTACTTC CASSQETSGDYEQYF
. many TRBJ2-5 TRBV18 TGTGCCAGCTCACCGCGGACGCGAGCACAAGAGACCCAGTACTTC CASSPRTRAQETQYF
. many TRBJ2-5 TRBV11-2 TGTGCCAGCAGCTTAAACACAGGACCCCAAGAGACCCAGTACTTC CASSLNTGPQETQYF
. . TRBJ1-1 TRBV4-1 TGCGCCAGCAGCCAAGCTGGACGGAACACTGAAGCTTTCTTT CASSQAGRNTEAFF
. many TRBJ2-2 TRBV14 TGTGCCAGCAGACTCACAGGGAACACCGGGGAGCTGTTTTTT CASRLTGNTGELFF
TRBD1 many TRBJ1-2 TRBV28 TGTGCCAGCATCCAGACACGCTGGGACAGTGGCTACACCTTC CASIQTRWDSGYTF
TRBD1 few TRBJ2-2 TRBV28 TGTGCCAGCAGTCTCGGGACAGGGGGCCCCGGGGAGCTGTTTTTT CASSLGTGGPGELFF
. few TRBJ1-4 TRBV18 TGTGCCAGCTCACCAACACAGAGGCCCGATGGAAAACTGTTTTTT CASSPTQRPDGKLFF
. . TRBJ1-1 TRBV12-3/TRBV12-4 TGTGTACAACGGAGACAAACGAAGGCCACTGAAGCTTTCTTT CVQRRQTKATEAFF
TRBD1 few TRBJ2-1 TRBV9 TGTGCCAGCAGCGTAGGGGACAGGAGCTCCTACAATGAGCAGTTCTTC CASSVGDRSSYNEQFF
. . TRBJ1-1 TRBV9 TGTGCCAGCAGCTGGGGACAGAACACTGAAGCTTTCTTT CASSWGQNTEAFF
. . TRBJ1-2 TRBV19 TGTGCCAGTAGTATCGGTTCCGCAAACCCCTATGGCTACACCTTC CASSIGSANPYGYTF
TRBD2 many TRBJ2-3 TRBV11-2 TGTGCCAGCAGTACTCACGGGGGGGCCACAGATACGCAGTATTTT CASSTHGGATDTQYF
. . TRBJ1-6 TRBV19 TGTGCCAGTAGCGCGGAAATTCGGACAGATCCACCCCTCCACTTT CASSAEIRTDPPLHF
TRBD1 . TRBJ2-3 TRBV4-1 TGCGCCAGCAGCCGGGGACAGCGCACAGATACGCAGTATTTT CASSRGQRTDTQYF
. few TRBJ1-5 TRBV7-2 TGTGCCAGCAGCTTAGCGGTGGCAGACAATCAGCCCCAGCATTTT CASSLAVADNQPQHF
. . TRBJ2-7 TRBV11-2 TGTGCCAGCAGCTTAATTACAAGGGACAACAAACGATTGCGGGCCTTC CASSLITRDNKRLRAF
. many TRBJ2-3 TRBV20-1 TGCAGTGCTAGTCGAGGCCTCGGCACAGATACGCAGTATTTT CSASRGLGTDTQYF
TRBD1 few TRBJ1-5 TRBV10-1 TGCGCCAGCCAGGGGGCTGCAAATCAGCCCCAGCATTTT CASQGAANQPQHF
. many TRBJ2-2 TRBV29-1 TGCAGCGTTGTTGCCCTGGACGGCACCGGGGAGCTGTTTTTT CSVVALDGTGELFF
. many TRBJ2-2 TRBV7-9 TGTGCCAGCAGCTTAGTCCTGGGGGAGCTGTTTTTT CASSLVLGELFF
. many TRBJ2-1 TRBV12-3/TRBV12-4 TGTGCCAGCAGTTTACAGGGATGGGCCTACAATGAGCAGTTCTTC CASSLQGWAYNEQFF
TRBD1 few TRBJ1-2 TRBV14 TGTGCCAGCAGCCAACCGGGACAGGGGACGAAAATGGACTATGGCTACACCTTC CASSQPGQGTKMDYGYTF
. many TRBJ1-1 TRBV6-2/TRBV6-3 TGTGCCAGCAGTTTTCCGGGAGAAGCTTTCTTT CASSFPGEAFF
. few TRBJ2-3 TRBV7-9 TGTGCCAGCAGCTTCCCCGACAGTCCTAGCACAGATACGCAGTATTTT CASSFPDSPSTDTQYF
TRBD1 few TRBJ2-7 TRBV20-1 TGCAGTGCTATGCCAGGGGGCTACGAGCAGTACTTC CSAMPGGYEQYF
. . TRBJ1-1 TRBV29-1 TGCAGCGTTGACGGGCAGATGAACACTGAAGCTTTCTTT CSVDGQMNTEAFF
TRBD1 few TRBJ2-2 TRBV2 TGTGCCAGCAGTCGACAGGGGAAAAACACCGGGGAGCTGTTTTTT CASSRQGKNTGELFF
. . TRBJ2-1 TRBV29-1 TGCAGCGGTAGGGGTGATGAGCAGTTCTTC CSGRGDEQFF
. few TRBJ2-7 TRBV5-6 TGTGCCAGCAGCTTGGATAGTGACTACGAGCAGTACTTC CASSLDSDYEQYF
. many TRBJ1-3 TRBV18 TGTGCCAGCTCACCATCCGACAGCAGCTCTGGAAACACCATATATTTT CASSPSDSSSGNTIYF
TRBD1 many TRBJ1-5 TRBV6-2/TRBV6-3 TGTGCCAGCAGTTACTCGTACACCGGGACAGGGAATCAGCCCCAGCATTTT CASSYSYTGTGNQPQHF
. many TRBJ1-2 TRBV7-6 TGTGCCAGCAGCTTTCCCGGGCCAAATCAGGACTACACCTTC CASSFPGPNQDYTF
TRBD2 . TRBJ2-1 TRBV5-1 TGCGCCAGCAGCCCGGGACTAGCGCTCAGGTTCAATGAGCAGTTCTTC CASSPGLALRFNEQFF
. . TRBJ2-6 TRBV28 TGTGCCAGCAGCACCCCCAGGGGGGCCTACTCTGGGGCCAACGTCCTGACTTTC CASSTPRGAYSGANVLTF
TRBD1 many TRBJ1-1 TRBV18 TGTGCCAGCTCCTCTAGTGGGCAGGGGGCCATGAACACTGAAGCTTTCTTT CASSSSGQGAMNTEAFF
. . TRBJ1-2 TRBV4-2 TGTGCCAGCAGCCAAGAACACCTGATGGGCTATGGCTACACCTTC CASSQEHLMGYGYTF
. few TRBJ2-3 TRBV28 TGTGCCAGCAGTTATGGGGGTAGCACAGATACGCAGTATTTT CASSYGGSTDTQYF
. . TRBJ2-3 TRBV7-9 TGTGCCAGCAGCTATAGCGCAGGGGATTCGGATACGCAGTATTTT CASSYSAGDSDTQYF
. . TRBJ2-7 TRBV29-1 TGCAGCGGGGGACCGGGACGGACTTTCTACGAGCAGTACTTC CSGGPGRTFYEQYF
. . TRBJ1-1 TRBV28 TGTGCCAGCGTCTCCCCAGGGATGAGGACTGAAGCTTTCTTT CASVSPGMRTEAFF
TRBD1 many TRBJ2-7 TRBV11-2 TGTGCCAGCAGCCCGAGGACAGGGAGCTACGAGCAGTACTTC CASSPRTGSYEQYF
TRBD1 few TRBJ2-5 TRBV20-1 TGCAGTGCTATAGGGACAGGGCGGGAGACCCAGTACTTC CSAIGTGRETQYF
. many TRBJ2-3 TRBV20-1 TGCAGTGCTAGGGACCCGCCAGATACGCAGTATTTT CSARDPPDTQYF
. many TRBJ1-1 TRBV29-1 TGCAGCACATGGACCGAGGACGAGGCTGAAGCTTTCTTT CSTWTEDEAEAFF
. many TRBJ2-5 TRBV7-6 TGTGCCAGCAGCCCGAGTGTGGGGGGACAAGAGACCCAGTACTTC CASSPSVGGQETQYF
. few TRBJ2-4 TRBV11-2 TGTGCCAGCAGCTTATGGCAGGGGATGCCCAAAAACATTCAGTACTTC CASSLWQGMPKNIQYF
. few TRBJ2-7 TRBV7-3 TGTGCCAGCAGCTTAACGGCATCACAACCGGGCGAGCAGTACTTC CASSLTASQPGEQYF
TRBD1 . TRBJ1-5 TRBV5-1 TGCGCCAGCAGCCTTGAGGCAGGGGGGTTTCAGCCCCAGCATTTT CASSLEAGGFQPQHF